Shown below are 24 T cell receptor beta chains from a single sample sequenced in a study of shared clonotypes between healthy human individuals. TCRdb's table, derived via immunoSEQ multiplex PCR, lists solely in-frame clones and lacks some. The sample includes over a million clones, approximately 80% of them seen just once. The sequenced sample consisted of memory CD4+ T cells from PBMCs. The subset is: CD45RA-negative fraction. The source of these receptors is a man in his late teens or twenties in good health. Some clones in this sample may be carry-over from other donors' samples.

The chain links TRBV27 to TRBJ2-3; D remains ambiguous. V shed 7 bases and J shed 1 base, with 12 bases lying between them. In germline, CDR1 is MNHEY, CDR2 SMNVEV (reference sequence). This CDR3 spans 14 amino acids. CDR3 nucleotide sequence: TGTGCCAGCATGACCCCCGGCGGCACAGATACGCAGTATTTT. Translating gives CASMTPGGTDTQYF.

The chain links TRBV14 to TRBJ1-2, with no clear D. This CDR3 comprises 15 residues. The ends were cut back, 1 base at V and 3 bases at J, with 12 bases in the middle. CDR1 is SGHDN, CDR2 FVKESK, per germline. The CDR3 coding sequence is TGTGCCAGCAGCCAAGTTGGGCGTCTGGACTATGGCTACACCTTC. Its protein is CASSQVGRLDYGYTF. Supplemented by reference TRBV14 and TRBJ1-2, the full variable domain reads EAGVTQFPSHSVIEKGQTVTLRCDPISGHDNLYWYRRVMGKEIKFLLHFVKESKQDESGMPNNRFLAERTGGTYSTLKVQPAELEDSGVYFCASSQVGRLDYGYTFGSGTRLTVV.

Notes on this clone: A junction end diverges from the germline sequence, so it may reflect a read error. The chain couples TRBV28 to TRBJ2-5; D may be TRBD2 (6 bases). CDR3 length equals 14 residues. Germline-derived CDR1 and CDR2 are MDHEN and SYDVKM. The CDR3 DNA reads as TGTGCCAGCAGTCCCCCCCCGGGGCAGGGACTTTTTGACTTC. Encoded protein: CASSPPPGQGLFDF.

In its sample, this clone was seen once. This chain links TRBV5-6 with TRBJ1-1; a weak D match, TRBD1 (5 bases). Germline V gene sequence: CDR1 SGHDT, CDR2 YYEEEE. This CDR3 has 17 residues. V lost 4 bases to trimming and J lost 1 base, with 20 bases between them. CDR3 in amino acids: CASSRWGLGKENTEAFF. CDR3 nucleotide sequence: TGTGCCAGCAGCCGCTGGGGGTTGGGCAAAGAGAACACTGAAGCTTTCTTT.

The chain combines TRBV18 with TRBJ2-7; the D gene is possibly TRBD1 (6 bases). V lost 8 bases and J lost 6, with 23 bases in between. This CDR3 has 15 amino acids. Germline V CDR1 and CDR2: KGHSH, LQKENI. This chain's CDR3 is CASARSNRDESEQYF. CDR3 nucleotides: TGTGCCAGCGCACGGTCTAACAGGGATGAGAGCGAGCAGTACTTC.

The chain has TRBV19 and TRBJ2-1; 7 bases line up with TRBD2. The CDR3 has 18 residues. Trimming cost V 0 bases and J 9 bases; bases outside gene matches: 17. Germline V lookup: CDR1 LNHDA, CDR2 SQIVND (reference sequence). CDR3 in DNA: TGTGCCAGTAGTATAGATCCGATTCCCCGGTCATGGGGGGGTGAGCAGTTCTTC. Protein: CASSIDPIPRSWGGEQFF. Drawing the rest from reference TRBV19 and TRBJ2-1, the complete variable domain is DGGITQSPKYLFRKEGQNVTLSCEQNLNHDAMYWYRQDPGQGLRLIYYSQIVNDFQKGDIAEGYSVSREKKESFPLTVTSAQKNPTAFYLCASSIDPIPRSWGGEQFFGPGTRLTVL.

The chain recombines TRBV5-1 with TRBJ2-5; 7 bases fit TRBD2. CDR1 SGHRS and CDR2 YFSETQ come from the germline V gene. This CDR3 is built from 13 residues. V gave up 4 bases and J gave up 2 bases; unmatched junction bases: 2. The DNA for the CDR3 is TGCGCCAGCAGCCGGGGACTACAAGAGACCCAGTACTTC. Protein sequence: CASSRGLQETQYF.

The CDR3 spells CASSQVVLVVSYNEQFF. The CDR3 DNA reads as TGCGCCAGCAGCCAAGTCGTCTTAGTTGTCTCCTACAATGAGCAGTTCTTC. J is TRBJ2-1 and V is TRBV4-3; D is unclear. V shed 1 base and J shed 0 bases, with 13 bases lying between them. Germline CDR1 reads LGHNA; CDR2 reads YSLEER. This CDR3 comprises 17 residues.

V is TRBV18 and J is TRBJ2-3, with D perhaps assigned TRBD1 or TRBD2 (5 bases each). The CDR3 sequence is 15 residues long. Per the germline V gene, CDR1 is KGHSH and CDR2 is LQKENI. V dropped 0 bases and J dropped 2 bases, with 9 bases sitting between them. As DNA, the CDR3 is TGTGCCAGCTCACCACCACGAGGGGTCACAGATACGCAGTATTTT. Its translation is CASSPPRGVTDTQYF.

The chain has TRBV6-4 and TRBJ2-3, with D possibly TRBD2 on 5 matching bases. The CDR3 loop spans 19 amino acids. The V end lost 0 bases, the J end lost 13 bases, and 32 bases lay between the germline ends. Per germline, CDR1 MRHNA and CDR2 SNTAGT. CDR3 sequence: CASSDSTDSEYFLKELEYF. CDR3 DNA: TGTGCCAGCAGTGACTCGACGGACTCCGAATATTTCCTCAAGGAGTTGGAGTATTTT.

J is TRBJ2-3 and V is TRBV28; 10 bases match TRBD1. The CDR3 has 12 residues. Unmatched junction bases numbered 0, after V lost 11 bases and J lost 1 base. Germline V gives CDR1 MDHEN, CDR2 SYDVKM. The DNA for the CDR3 is TGTGCCGGACAGGGGGGCACAGATACGCAGTATTTT. This encodes CAGQGGTDTQYF.

For the CDR3, the DNA is TGTGCCAGCAGCTCCCGGACAGGGGGCGGTGGGGAGACCCAGTACTTC. Encoded protein: CASSSRTGGGGETQYF. J is TRBJ2-5 and V is TRBV7-6, with TRBD1 identical over 11 bases. Per germline, CDR1 SGHVS and CDR2 FNYEAQ. V was clipped by 4 bases and J by 5 bases; unmatched bases: 9. The CDR3 sequence is 16 residues long.

The chain has TRBV27 and TRBJ2-7; a possible D gene is TRBD2 (6 bases). The CDR3 consists of 13 residues. Trimming left V 4 bases short and J 4 bases short, with 11 bases between. Germline assignment: CDR1 MNHEY and CDR2 SMNVEV (reference sequence). CDR3: CASSSAGRYEQYF. The CDR3 coding sequence is TGTGCCAGCAGTTCGGCAGGGAGGTACGAGCAGTACTTC.

The chain combines TRBV6-1 with TRBJ2-2; 7 nucleotides match TRBD1. The CDR3 has 15 amino acids. J was trimmed by 1 base and V by 7 bases; bases with no gene match: 6. Per the germline V gene, CDR1 is MNHNS and CDR2 is SASEGT. The CDR3 reads CASTSGQLNTGELFF. CDR3 coding DNA: TGTGCCAGCACCTCGGGACAGTTGAACACCGGGGAGCTGTTTTTT.

In its sample, this clone was seen a few times. The chain uses TRBV4-2 and TRBJ2-2; D gene uncertain. Germline V CDR1 and CDR2: LGHNA, YNFKEQ. V was cut by 2 bases and J by 2 bases, with 6 bases left in between. There are 14 residues in the CDR3. CDR3 loop: CASSQQYNTGELFF. For the CDR3, the DNA is TGTGCCAGCAGCCAACAATATAACACCGGGGAGCTGTTTTTT.

This chain connects TRBV29-1 to TRBJ2-7; no definite D call. Germline V lookup: CDR1 SQVTM, CDR2 ANQGSEA. This CDR3 contains 13 residues. V was clipped by 0 bases and J by 3 bases, with 9 bases between them. The DNA of the CDR3 is TGCAGCGTTGAAGATCCGAACCTCTACGAGCAGTACTTC. Its protein is CSVEDPNLYEQYF.

The chain employs TRBV25-1 and TRBJ2-7; D is unclear. The CDR3 runs to 13 residues. CDR1 and CDR2 from the germline V gene are MGHDK and SYGVNS. V lost 4 bases to trimming and J lost 6 bases, with 13 bases between them. CDR3 nucleotide sequence: TGTGCCAGCAGTGCAGCTAGAGGCCCCGAGCAGTACTTC. The encoded protein is CASSAARGPEQYF.

The chain joins TRBV5-8 to TRBJ2-1, with D tentatively TRBD2 (6 bases). This CDR3 region has 15 residues. From germline, CDR1 is SGHTS and CDR2 YDEGEE. Trimming cost V 1 base and J 7 bases, with 15 bases left between them. The CDR3 DNA reads as TGTGCCAGCAGCTTGCCGGGACTCAAAATGAATGAGCAGTTCTTC. This sequence encodes CASSLPGLKMNEQFF.

This sequence joins TRBV27 and TRBJ2-2; 16 bases are shared with TRBD2. Unmatched junction bases numbered 12, after V lost 5 bases and J lost 3 bases. Germline loops: CDR1 MNHEY, CDR2 SMNVEV (reference sequence). This CDR3 contains 20 residues. DNA of the CDR3: TGTGCCAGCAGTACCTTGAACCAGGGACTAGCGGGAGGGTACACCGGGGAGCTGTTTTTT. Translation: CASSTLNQGLAGGYTGELFF.

The rearrangement joins TRBV10-3 to TRBJ2-1; the D is unclear. The CDR3 loop spans 11 amino acids. CDR1 and CDR2 from the germline V gene are ENHRY and SYGVKD. The V end lost 8 bases, the J end lost 4 bases, and 6 bases lay between the germline ends. The CDR3 loop is CAISSYNEQFF. CDR3 DNA: TGTGCCATCTCCAGTTACAATGAGCAGTTCTTC.

The rearrangement links TRBV10-2 to TRBJ2-3; D unclear. Germline CDR1 WSHSY, CDR2 SAAADI. The V end was cut by 7 bases, the J end by 6 bases, with 8 bases between. The CDR3 runs 11 residues. CDR3 residues: CASIEKDTQYF. The CDR3 DNA follows: TGCGCCAGCATCGAGAAGGATACGCAGTATTTT.

The chain is built from TRBV28 and TRBJ2-1, with TRBD2 matching over 12 bases. Germline V gene lookup returns CDR1 MDHEN and CDR2 SYDVKM. CDR3 size: 16 residues. Trimming at V came to 5 bases and at J to 8 bases, leaving 10 bases not matched to a gene. In DNA, the CDR3 is TGTGCCAGCAGTCAATTGACTAGCGGGAGAGGTTATGAGCAGTTCTTC. Translating it yields CASSQLTSGRGYEQFF. The full variable domain, its missing parts supplied by reference TRBV28 and TRBJ2-1, is DVKVTQSSRYLVKRTGEKVFLECVQDMDHENMFWYRQDPGLGLRLIYFSYDVKMKEKGDIPEGYSVSREKKERFSLILESASTNQTSMYLCASSQLTSGRGYEQFFGPGTRLTVL.

The genes are TRBV28 and TRBJ1-2; D unclear. This CDR3 region has 14 residues. The V end lost 5 bases, the J end lost 4 bases, and 14 bases lay between the germline ends. Germline loops: CDR1 MDHEN, CDR2 SYDVKM. The CDR3: CASSLLLTSYGYTF. The CDR3 coding sequence is TGTGCCAGCAGTCTTCTCCTAACCAGCTATGGCTACACCTTC.

The chain employs TRBV5-1 and TRBJ2-7; D is perhaps TRBD1 (6 bases). The CDR3 consists of 15 residues. Germline CDR1 is SGHRS and CDR2 is YFSETQ. V shed 3 bases and J shed 2 bases, with 15 bases lying between them. CDR3 in amino acids: CASSSHPGTTYEQYF. The CDR3 DNA is TGCGCCAGCAGCTCACACCCCGGGACAACCTACGAGCAGTACTTC.